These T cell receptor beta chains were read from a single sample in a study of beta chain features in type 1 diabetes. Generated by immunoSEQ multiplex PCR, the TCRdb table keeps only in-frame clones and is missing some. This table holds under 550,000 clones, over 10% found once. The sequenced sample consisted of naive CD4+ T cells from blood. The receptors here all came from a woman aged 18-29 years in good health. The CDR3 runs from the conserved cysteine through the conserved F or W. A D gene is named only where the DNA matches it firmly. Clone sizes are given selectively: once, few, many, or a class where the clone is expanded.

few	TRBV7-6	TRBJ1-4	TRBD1	TGTGCCAGCAGCCCTTCGACAGGGAATGAAAAACTGTTTTTT	CASSPSTGNEKLFF
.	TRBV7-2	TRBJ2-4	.	TGTGCCAGCAGCTTCCTCTCGACAGGCGATTTAGGGGCCAAAAACATTCAGTACTTC	CASSFLSTGDLGAKNIQYF
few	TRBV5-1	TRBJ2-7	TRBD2	TGCGCCAGCAGTCTCGGGCCAGCGCCGGGACTAGCGGGATACGAGCAGTACTTC	CASSLGPAPGLAGYEQYF
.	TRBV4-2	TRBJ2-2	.	TGTGCCAGCAGCCAAGTGGGGAGCGGGGAGCTGTTTTTT	CASSQVGSGELFF
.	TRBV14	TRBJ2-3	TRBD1	TGTGCCAGCAGCCGAAGCCGGGGACAGTACACAGATACGCAGTATTTT	CASSRSRGQYTDTQYF
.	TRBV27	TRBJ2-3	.	TGTGCCAGCAGTTTATCGAGTTGGCGGGACCTCCCCACAGATACGCAGTATTTT	CASSLSSWRDLPTDTQYF
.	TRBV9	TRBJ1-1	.	TGTGCCAGCAGCGTAGTCCCAGGGAGTTACACTGAAGCTTTCTTT	CASSVVPGSYTEAFF
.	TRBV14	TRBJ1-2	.	TGTGCCAGCAGCCCGTTACCGACAGGATCTGGCTACACCTTC	CASSPLPTGSGYTF
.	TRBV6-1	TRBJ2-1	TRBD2	TGTGCCACCGGGAGGCAAACAACGTACAATGAGCAGTTCTTC	CATGRQTTYNEQFF
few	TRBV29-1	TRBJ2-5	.	TGCAGCGTTGACGGTGCGGGAGAGACCCAGTACTTC	CSVDGAGETQYF
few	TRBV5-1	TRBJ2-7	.	TGCGCCAGCAGCTTGGACGGGTCCTACGAGCAGTACTTC	CASSLDGSYEQYF
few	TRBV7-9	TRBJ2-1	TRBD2	TGTGCCAGCAGCTTAGCTTGGACTAGCGGGACCTACAATGAGCAGTTCTTC	CASSLAWTSGTYNEQFF
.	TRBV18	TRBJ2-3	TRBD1	TGTGCCAGCTCACCCCGACAGGGGGCTAGGGATACGCAGTATTTT	CASSPRQGARDTQYF
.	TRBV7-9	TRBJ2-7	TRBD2	TGTGCCAGCAGCTCAGGGCGGGAGAAGGCCTACGAGCAGTACTTC	CASSSGREKAYEQYF
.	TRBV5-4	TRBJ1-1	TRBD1	TGTGCCAGCAGCTCAGTACAGGGGGGAACAAGTGAAGCTTTCTTT	CASSSVQGGTSEAFF
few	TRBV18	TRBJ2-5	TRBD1	TGTGCCAGCACGCGGACAGGGCAAGAGACCCAGTACTTC	CASTRTGQETQYF
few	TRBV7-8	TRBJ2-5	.	TGTGCCAGCAGCTTAGTAGGCTATCAACAAGAGACCCAGTACTTC	CASSLVGYQQETQYF
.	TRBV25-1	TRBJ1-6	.	TGTGCCAGCAGTGGTAGTGCGGAATCACCCCTCCACTTT	CASSGSAESPLHF
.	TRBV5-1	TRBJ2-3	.	TGCGCCAGCCAAAGAACGGCAGGGATTACAGATACGCAGTATTTT	CASQRTAGITDTQYF
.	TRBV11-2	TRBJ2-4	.	TGTGCCAGCAGCCTGACCTTTGTCGGGGTCAAAAACATTCAGTACTTC	CASSLTFVGVKNIQYF
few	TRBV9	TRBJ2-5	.	TGTGCCAGCAGCTACGCGCCCGTAAGGGAAGAGACCCAGTACTTC	CASSYAPVREETQYF
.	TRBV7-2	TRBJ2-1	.	TGTGCCAGCAGCTCAGAGTCCTTTTATGAGCAGTTCTTC	CASSSESFYEQFF
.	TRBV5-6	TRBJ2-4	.	TGTGCCAGCAGGTGGAGGGACAACATTCAGTACTTC	CASRWRDNIQYF
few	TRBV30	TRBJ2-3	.	TGTGCCTGGAGCGGGACAGATACGCAGTATTTT	CAWSGTDTQYF
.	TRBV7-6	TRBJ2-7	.	TGTGCCAGCAGCTCAGTGACCCAGACCCAGCAGTACTTC	CASSSVTQTQQYF
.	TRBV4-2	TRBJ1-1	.	TGTGCCAGCAGCCAACCCGAGGGGGGGGCTGTCACTGAAGCTTTCTTT	CASSQPEGGAVTEAFF
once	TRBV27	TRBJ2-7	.	TGTGCCAGCAGTTTACTACTTGGGGCCTGGGGCGAGCAGTACTTC	CASSLLLGAWGEQYF
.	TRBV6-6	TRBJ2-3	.	TGTGCCAGCAGGCCGAGTAGCCCAGATACGCAGTATTTT	CASRPSSPDTQYF
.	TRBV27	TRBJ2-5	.	TGTGCCAGCAGTCCTAGAGGCGGGGTCGCGTCGACCCAGTACTTC	CASSPRGGVASTQYF
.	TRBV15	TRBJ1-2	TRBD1	TGTGCCACCAGCGGAGACAGGGGGAAAAGCTATGGCTACACCTTC	CATSGDRGKSYGYTF
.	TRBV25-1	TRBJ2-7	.	TGTGCCAGCAGTGAACAGGGAAGGGTTCCCTACGAGCAGTACTTC	CASSEQGRVPYEQYF
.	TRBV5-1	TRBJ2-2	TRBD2	TGCGCCAGCAGCTTGACTAGCGGGACGAACACCGGGGAGCTGTTTTTT	CASSLTSGTNTGELFF
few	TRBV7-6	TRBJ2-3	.	TGTGCCAGCAGCTTAGCGATGTCCTCTAGCACAGATACGCAGTATTTT	CASSLAMSSSTDTQYF
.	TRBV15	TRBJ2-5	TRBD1	TGTGCCACCAGCAGGGAGGGGACAGGGATGGTGAAGACCCAGTACTTC	CATSREGTGMVKTQYF
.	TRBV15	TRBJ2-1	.	TGTGCCACCAGCAGAGATCCCTTTAATGAGCAGTTCTTC	CATSRDPFNEQFF
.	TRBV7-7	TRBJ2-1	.	TGTGCTAGCAGCCGACACGTATACAATGAGCAGTTCTTC	CASSRHVYNEQFF
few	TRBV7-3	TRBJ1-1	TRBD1	TGTGCCAGCAGCTCGGGACAGGCACAGACTGAAGCTTTCTTT	CASSSGQAQTEAFF
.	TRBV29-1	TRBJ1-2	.	TGCAGCGTTAGTACCCAGGTGGGGACCTTC	CSVSTQVGTF
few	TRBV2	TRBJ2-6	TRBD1	TGTGCCAGCAGTGTCGGGGACAGGGGGCCTGGGGCCAACGTCCTGACTTTC	CASSVGDRGPGANVLTF
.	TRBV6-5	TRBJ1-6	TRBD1	TGTGCCAGCAGTTACTCTGGGACAGTGAATTCACCCCTCCACTTT	CASSYSGTVNSPLHF
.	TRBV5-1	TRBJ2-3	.	TGCGCCAGCAGCTTGCAATGGGATACGCAGTATTTT	CASSLQWDTQYF
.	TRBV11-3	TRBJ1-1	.	TGTGCCAGCAGCTTACAGGGCCGATACACTGAAGCTTTCTTT	CASSLQGRYTEAFF
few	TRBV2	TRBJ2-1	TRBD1	TGTGCCAGCAGTTTAACAGGGGTCAATGAGCAGTTCTTC	CASSLTGVNEQFF
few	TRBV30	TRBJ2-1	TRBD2	TGTGCCTGGAGTGTTATTAGCGGGAGATATGAGCAGTTCTTC	CAWSVISGRYEQFF
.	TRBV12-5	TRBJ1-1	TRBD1	TGTGCTAGTGGTCCCAGGGGGGGCACTGAAGCTTTCTTT	CASGPRGGTEAFF
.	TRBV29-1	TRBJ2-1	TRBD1	TGCAGCGTTCTTTGGGACAGGGTAGGCAATGAGCAGTTCTTC	CSVLWDRVGNEQFF
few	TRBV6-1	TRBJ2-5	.	TGTGCCAGCAGTGACCGCCCTGGCCGAGAGACCCAGTACTTC	CASSDRPGRETQYF
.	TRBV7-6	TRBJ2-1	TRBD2	TGTGCCAGCAGCTTAGAGCTAGCGGGAGGGAACAATGAGCAGTTCTTC	CASSLELAGGNNEQFF
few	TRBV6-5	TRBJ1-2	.	TGTGCCAGCAGTCAGTGGACGGACTCCGGGGGCTACACCTTC	CASSQWTDSGGYTF
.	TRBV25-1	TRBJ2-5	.	TGTGCCAGCAGTGCTTCACGGGGGGCAGGGGGCCGGGAGACCCAGTACTTC	CASSASRGAGGRETQYF
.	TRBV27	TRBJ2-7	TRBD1	TGTGCCAGCAGAAGACCAGGGGGCTACGAGCAGTACTTC	CASRRPGGYEQYF
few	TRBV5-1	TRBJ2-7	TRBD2	TGCGCCAGCAGCCCAAGGACTAGCGGGAACTACGAGCAGTACTTC	CASSPRTSGNYEQYF
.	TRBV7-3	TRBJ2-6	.	TGTGCCAGCAGCTTAACGGGTGGGGAAGTGGCCAACGTCCTGACTTTC	CASSLTGGEVANVLTF